This TCR beta chain was recorded in a study of PD-1 blockade in classical Hodgkin lymphoma. Study background: Once every 2 weeks, patients received intravenous nivolumab at 3 mg/kg.

Each of the patients experienced relapse following autologous stem cell transplantation, and their brentuximab vedotin exposure differed. Magnetic negative selection isolated CD8+ T cells from thawed PBMCs. Complete response, partial response or progressive disease made up the best responses. Regarding this clone: The antigen remains undetermined.

The germline CDR1 and CDR2 sequences are SGHRS and YFSETQ. The CDR3 length is 18 residues. The junction had 15 bases not matched to a gene; V was cut back by 3 bases and J by 0 bases. Whole-study results and caveats: Complete responders' baseline diversity resembled that of newly diagnosed patients.

Assay: immunoSEQ multiplex PCR; the TCRdb copy retains only in-frame clones and omits some. The sample has about 28,000 clones, around nine tenths seen once. The sequence was obtained from a human donor with classical Hodgkin lymphoma. The V gene is TRBV5-1, the J gene TRBJ2-7, with TRBD1 matching 7 bases. The source was CD8+ T cells from blood, collected at baseline. The CDR3 region is CASSSIPAGTALSYEQYF. CDR3 nucleotides: TGCGCCAGCAGCTCCATTCCAGCTGGGACAGCCCTCTCCTACGAGCAGTACTTC.